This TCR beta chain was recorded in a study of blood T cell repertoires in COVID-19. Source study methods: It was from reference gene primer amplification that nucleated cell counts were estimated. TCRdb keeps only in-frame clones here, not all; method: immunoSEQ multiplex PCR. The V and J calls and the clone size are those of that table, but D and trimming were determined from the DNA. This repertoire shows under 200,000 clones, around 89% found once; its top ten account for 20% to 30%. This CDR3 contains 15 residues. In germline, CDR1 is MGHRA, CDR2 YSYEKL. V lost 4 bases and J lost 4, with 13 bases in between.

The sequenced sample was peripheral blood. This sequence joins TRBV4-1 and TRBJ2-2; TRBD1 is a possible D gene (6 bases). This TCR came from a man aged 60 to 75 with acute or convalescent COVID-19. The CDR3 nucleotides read TGCGCCAGCAGCCTGGACAGTTCCTCCACCGGGGAGCTGTTTTTT. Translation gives CASSLDSSSTGELFF.